This T cell receptor beta chain appears in the sequencing data of a study of cytomegalovirus exposure and HLA in healthy donors. Regarding the study as a whole: In most subjects, TCR beta sequences reportedly gave accurate predictions of HLA-A and HLA-B alleles. Researchers reported in a later analysis that a missense DCLRE1C variant was tied to TCR beta V- and J-gene trimming.

The CDR3 loop spans 18 amino acids. V lost 2 bases to trimming and J lost 4 bases; unmatched junction nucleotides: 11. CDR1 and CDR2 from the germline V gene are MNHEY and SMNVEV (reference sequence). About this clone itself: Antigen specificity is unknown.

Vbeta (60) and Jbeta (13) primers were used in the PCR. TCRdb keeps only in-frame clones here, not all; method: immunoSEQ multiplex PCR. The table lists under 80,000 clones, over 70% of them singletons. Material for sequencing was PBMCs. The TCR originated in a man aged 50 to 59 in good health and CMV-seropositive. The chain recombines TRBV27 with TRBJ2-5; 12 positions match TRBD2. CDR3 bases: TGTGCCAGCAGTTTACCCCCGCGGACTAGCGGGGAGGGAGAGACCCAGTACTTC. The encoded protein is CASSLPPRTSGEGETQYF.